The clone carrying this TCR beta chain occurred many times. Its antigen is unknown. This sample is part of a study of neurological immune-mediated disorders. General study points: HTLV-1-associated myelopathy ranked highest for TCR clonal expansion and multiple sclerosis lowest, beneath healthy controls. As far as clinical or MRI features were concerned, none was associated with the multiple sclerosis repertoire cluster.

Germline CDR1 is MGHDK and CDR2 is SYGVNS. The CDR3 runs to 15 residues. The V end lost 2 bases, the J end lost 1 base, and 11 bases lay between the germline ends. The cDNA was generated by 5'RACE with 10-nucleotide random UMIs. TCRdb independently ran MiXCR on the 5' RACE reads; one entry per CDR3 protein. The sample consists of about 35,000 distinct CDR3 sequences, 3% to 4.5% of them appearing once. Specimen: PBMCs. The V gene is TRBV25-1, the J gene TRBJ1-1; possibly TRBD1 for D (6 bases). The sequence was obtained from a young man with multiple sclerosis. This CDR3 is CASSEGGLQNTEAFF. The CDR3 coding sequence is TGTGCCAGCAGTGAAGGGGGCCTTCAGAACACTGAAGCTTTCTTT.